The following is a T cell receptor (beta chain) sequence with its context. The sample originates from a study of blood T cell repertoires in COVID-19. Study overall: T cells, B-cell-depleted T cells, or PBMCs provided the cDNA or gDNA that served as material.

Trimming at V came to 4 bases and at J to 1 base, leaving 2 bases not matched to a gene. Per germline, CDR1 KGHDR and CDR2 SFDVKD. This CDR3 contains 15 residues. Only in-frame clones appear in the TCRdb table, and some are missing; sequencing was by immunoSEQ multiplex PCR. The table lists roughly 100,000 clones, approximately 82% of them singletons, with 15% in the top ten. Specimen: peripheral blood. The clonotype was recovered from a woman of 80 years or more with acute or convalescent COVID-19. The V gene is TRBV24-1, the J gene TRBJ2-3, with 9 bases identical to TRBD2. The CDR3: CATSDRTSGTDTQYF. The CDR3, as DNA: TGTGCCACCAGTGACCGGACTAGCGGCACAGATACGCAGTATTTT.